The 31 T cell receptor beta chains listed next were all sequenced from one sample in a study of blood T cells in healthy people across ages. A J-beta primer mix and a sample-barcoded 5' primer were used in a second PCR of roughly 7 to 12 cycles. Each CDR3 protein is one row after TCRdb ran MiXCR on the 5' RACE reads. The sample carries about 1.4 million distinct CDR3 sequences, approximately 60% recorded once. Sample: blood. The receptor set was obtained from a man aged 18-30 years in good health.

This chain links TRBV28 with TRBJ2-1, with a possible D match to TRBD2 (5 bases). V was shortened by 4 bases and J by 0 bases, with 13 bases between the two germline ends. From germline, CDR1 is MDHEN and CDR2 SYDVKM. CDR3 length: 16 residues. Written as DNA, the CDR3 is TGTGCCAGCAGTTCCCCTCGTACTAGCTCCTACAATGAGCAGTTCTTC. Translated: CASSSPRTSSYNEQFF.

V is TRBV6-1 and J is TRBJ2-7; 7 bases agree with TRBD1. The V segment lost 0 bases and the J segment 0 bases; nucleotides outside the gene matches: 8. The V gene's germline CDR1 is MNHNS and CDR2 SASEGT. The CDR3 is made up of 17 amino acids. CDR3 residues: CASSEAGTAKSSYEQYF. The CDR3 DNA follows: TGTGCCAGCAGTGAAGCCGGGACAGCTAAGAGCTCCTACGAGCAGTACTTC.

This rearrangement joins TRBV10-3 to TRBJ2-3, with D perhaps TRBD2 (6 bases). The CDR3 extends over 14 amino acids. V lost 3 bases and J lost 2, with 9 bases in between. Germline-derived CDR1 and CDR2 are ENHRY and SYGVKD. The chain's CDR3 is CAISEGLPTDTQYF. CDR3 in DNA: TGTGCCATCAGTGAAGGACTACCCACAGATACGCAGTATTTT.

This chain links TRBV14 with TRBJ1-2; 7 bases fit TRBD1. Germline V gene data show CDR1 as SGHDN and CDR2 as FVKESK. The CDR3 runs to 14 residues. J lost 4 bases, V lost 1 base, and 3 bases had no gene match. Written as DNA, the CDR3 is TGTGCCAGCAGCCAAGGGACAGGTCTCTATGGCTACACCTTC. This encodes CASSQGTGLYGYTF.

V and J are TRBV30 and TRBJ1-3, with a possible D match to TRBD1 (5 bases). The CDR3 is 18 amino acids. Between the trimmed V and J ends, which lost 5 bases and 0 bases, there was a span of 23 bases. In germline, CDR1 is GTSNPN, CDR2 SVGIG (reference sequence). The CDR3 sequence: CAWAQTLFGTVSGNTIYF. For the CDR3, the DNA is TGTGCCTGGGCACAAACATTGTTTGGGACGGTCTCTGGAAACACCATATATTTT.

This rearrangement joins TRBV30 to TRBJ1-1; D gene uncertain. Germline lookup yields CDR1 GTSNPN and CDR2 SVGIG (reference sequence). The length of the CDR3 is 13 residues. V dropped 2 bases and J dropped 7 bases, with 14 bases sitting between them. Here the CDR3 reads CAWSLRTEIEAFF. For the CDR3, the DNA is TGTGCCTGGAGTCTCCGGACGGAGATTGAAGCTTTCTTT.

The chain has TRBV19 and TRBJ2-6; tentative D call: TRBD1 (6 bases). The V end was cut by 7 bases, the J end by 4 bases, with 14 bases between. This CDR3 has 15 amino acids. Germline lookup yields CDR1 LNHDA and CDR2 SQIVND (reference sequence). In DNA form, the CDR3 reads TGTGCCAGTACCGGAAGGGGGTCCGGGGCCAACGTCCTGACTTTC. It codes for CASTGRGSGANVLTF.

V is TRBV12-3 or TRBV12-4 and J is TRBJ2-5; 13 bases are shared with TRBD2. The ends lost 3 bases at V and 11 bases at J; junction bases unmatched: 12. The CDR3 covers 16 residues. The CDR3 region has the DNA TGTGCCAGCAGTTTGCGGACTAGCGGGAGCTCCCATGAGCAGTACTTC. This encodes CASSLRTSGSSHEQYF.

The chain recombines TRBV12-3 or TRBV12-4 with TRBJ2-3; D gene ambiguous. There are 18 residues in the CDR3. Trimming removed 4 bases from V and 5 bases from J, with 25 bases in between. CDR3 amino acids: CASSSPQDRIEAGDTQYF. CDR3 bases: TGTGCCAGCAGTTCTCCTCAGGACCGAATTGAGGCAGGAGATACGCAGTATTTT.

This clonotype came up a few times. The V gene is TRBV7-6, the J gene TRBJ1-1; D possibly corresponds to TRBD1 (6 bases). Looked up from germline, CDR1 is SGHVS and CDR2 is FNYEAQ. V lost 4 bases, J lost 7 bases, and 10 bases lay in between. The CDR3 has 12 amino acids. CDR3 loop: CASSSGDNEAFF. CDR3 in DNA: TGTGCCAGCAGCTCGGGGGACAATGAAGCTTTCTTT.

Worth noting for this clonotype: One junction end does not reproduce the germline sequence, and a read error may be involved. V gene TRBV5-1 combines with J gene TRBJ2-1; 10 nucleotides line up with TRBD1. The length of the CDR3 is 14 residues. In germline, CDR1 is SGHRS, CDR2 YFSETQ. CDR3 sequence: CTSSSRTGGHEQFF. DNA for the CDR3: TGCACCAGCAGCTCACGGACAGGGGGACATGAGCAGTTCTTC. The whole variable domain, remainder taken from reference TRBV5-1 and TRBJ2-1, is KAGVTQTPRYLIKTRGQQVTLSCSPISGHRSVSWYQQTPGQGLQFLFEYFSETQRNKGNFPGRFSGRQFSNSRSEMNVSTLELGDSALYLCTSSSRTGGHEQFFGPGTRLTVL.

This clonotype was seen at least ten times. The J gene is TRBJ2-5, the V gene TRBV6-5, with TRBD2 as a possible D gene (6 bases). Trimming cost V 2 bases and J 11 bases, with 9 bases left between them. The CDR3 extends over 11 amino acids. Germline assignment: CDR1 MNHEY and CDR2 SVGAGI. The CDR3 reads CASSYGREQYF. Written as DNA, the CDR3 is TGTGCCAGCAGTTACGGACGGGAGCAGTACTTC.

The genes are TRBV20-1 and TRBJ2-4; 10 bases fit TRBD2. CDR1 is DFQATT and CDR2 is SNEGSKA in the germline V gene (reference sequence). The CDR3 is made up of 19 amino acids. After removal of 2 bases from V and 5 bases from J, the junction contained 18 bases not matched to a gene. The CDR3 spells CSARRQREGPSRSENIQYF. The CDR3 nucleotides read TGCAGTGCTAGACGTCAGCGGGAGGGCCCAAGCAGGAGTGAAAACATTCAGTACTTC.

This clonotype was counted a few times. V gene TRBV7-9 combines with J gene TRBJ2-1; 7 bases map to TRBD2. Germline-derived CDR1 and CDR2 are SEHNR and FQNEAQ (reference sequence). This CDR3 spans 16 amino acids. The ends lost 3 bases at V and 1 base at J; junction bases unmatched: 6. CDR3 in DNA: TGTGCCAGCAGCTTCTCGGCGGGAGCTTCCTACAATGAGCAGTTCTTC. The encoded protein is CASSFSAGASYNEQFF.

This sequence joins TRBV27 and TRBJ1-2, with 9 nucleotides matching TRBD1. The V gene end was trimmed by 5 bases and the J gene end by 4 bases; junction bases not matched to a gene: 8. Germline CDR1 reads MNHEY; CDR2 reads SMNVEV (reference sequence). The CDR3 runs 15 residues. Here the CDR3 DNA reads TGTGCCAGCAGTCTCACAGGGGGCCCCACCTATGGCTACACCTTC. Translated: CASSLTGGPTYGYTF.

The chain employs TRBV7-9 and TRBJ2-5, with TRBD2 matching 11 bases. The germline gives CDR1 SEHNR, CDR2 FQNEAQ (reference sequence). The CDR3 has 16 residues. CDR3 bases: TGTGTCACTAGGGGACCGGGACTAGCGGTTCAAGAGACCCAGTACTTC. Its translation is CVTRGPGLAVQETQYF.

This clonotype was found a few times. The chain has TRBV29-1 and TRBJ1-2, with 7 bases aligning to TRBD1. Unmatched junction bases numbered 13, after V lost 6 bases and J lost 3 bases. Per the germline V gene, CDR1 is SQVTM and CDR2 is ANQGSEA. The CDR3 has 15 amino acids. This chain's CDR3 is CSVRGGGEMDYGYTF. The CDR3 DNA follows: TGCAGCGTCCGAGGGGGCGGGGAGATGGACTATGGCTACACCTTC. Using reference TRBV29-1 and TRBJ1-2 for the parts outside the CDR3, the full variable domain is SAVISQKPSRDICQRGTSLTIQCQVDSQVTMMFWYRQQPGQSLTLIATANQGSEATYESGFVIDKFPISRPNLTFSTLTVSNMSPEDSSIYLCSVRGGGEMDYGYTFGSGTRLTVV.

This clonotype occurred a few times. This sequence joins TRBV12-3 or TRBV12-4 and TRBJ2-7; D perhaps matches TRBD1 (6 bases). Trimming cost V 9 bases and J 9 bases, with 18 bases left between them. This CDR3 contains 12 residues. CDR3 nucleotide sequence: TGTGCCAGTCTTCGCAGTACAGGGCGGCAGTACTTC. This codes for CASLRSTGRQYF.

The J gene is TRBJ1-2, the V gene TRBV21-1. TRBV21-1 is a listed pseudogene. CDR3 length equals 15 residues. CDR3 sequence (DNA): TGTGCCAGCAATGGGCCCTACGGGACCCTCTATGGCTACACCTTC. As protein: CASNGPYGTLYGYTF.

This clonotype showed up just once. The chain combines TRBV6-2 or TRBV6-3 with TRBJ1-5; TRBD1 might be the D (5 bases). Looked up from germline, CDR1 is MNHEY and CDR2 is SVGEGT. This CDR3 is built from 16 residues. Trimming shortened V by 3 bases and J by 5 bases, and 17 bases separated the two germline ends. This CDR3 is CASSYPIGVEDQPQHF. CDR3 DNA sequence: TGTGCCAGCAGTTATCCCATAGGGGTGGAAGATCAGCCCCAGCATTTT.

The CDR3 sequence: CASRSGRALTDTQYF. The CDR3 DNA reads as TGTGCCAGCAGATCCGGAAGAGCCCTCACAGATACGCAGTATTTT. The genes are TRBV28 and TRBJ2-3, with D uncertain. The CDR3 consists of 15 residues. V lost 6 bases and J lost 2, with 15 bases in between. Germline V gene lookup returns CDR1 MDHEN and CDR2 SYDVKM.

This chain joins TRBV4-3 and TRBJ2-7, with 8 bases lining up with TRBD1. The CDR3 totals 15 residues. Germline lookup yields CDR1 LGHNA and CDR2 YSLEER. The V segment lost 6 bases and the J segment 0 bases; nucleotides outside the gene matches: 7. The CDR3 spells CASREDRAGSYEQYF. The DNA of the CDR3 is TGCGCCAGCAGAGAGGACAGGGCTGGCTCCTACGAGCAGTACTTC.

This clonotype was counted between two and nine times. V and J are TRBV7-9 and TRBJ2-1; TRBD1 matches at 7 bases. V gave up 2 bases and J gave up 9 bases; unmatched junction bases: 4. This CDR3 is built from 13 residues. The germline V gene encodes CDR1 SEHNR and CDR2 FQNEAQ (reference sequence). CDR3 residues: CASSLKDRAEQFF. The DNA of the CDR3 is TGTGCCAGCAGCTTAAAAGACAGGGCTGAGCAGTTCTTC.

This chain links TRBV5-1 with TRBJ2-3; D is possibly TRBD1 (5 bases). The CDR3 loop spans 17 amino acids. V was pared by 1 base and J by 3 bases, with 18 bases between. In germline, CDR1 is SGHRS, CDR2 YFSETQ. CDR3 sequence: CASSLPQGKFSTDTQYF. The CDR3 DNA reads TGCGCCAGCAGCTTGCCGCAGGGAAAGTTTTCGACAGATACGCAGTATTTT.

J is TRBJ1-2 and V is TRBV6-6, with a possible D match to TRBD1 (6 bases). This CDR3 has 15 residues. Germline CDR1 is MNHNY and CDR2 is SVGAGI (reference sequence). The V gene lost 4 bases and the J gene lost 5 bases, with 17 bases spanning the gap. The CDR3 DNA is TGTGCCAGCAGTTTTGGGGGCGGGGGTCGTTATGGCTACACCTTC. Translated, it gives CASSFGGGGRYGYTF.

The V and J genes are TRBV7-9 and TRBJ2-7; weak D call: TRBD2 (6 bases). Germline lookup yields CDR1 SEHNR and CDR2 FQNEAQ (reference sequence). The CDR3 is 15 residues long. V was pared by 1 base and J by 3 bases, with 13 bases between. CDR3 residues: CASSLGEADSYEQYF. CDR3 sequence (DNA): TGTGCCAGCAGCTTAGGGGAGGCCGATAGCTACGAGCAGTACTTC.

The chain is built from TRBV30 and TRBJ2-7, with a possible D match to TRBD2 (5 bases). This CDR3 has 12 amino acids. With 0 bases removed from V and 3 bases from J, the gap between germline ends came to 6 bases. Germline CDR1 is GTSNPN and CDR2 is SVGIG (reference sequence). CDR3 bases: TGTGCCTGGAGTGTACGGGACTACGAGCAGTACTTC. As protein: CAWSVRDYEQYF.

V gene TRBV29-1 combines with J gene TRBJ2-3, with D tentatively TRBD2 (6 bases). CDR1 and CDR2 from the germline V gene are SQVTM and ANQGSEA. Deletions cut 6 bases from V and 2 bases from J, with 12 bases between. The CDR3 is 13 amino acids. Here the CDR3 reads CSVGRGLTDTQYF. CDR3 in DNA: TGCAGCGTCGGGAGAGGGCTCACAGATACGCAGTATTTT.

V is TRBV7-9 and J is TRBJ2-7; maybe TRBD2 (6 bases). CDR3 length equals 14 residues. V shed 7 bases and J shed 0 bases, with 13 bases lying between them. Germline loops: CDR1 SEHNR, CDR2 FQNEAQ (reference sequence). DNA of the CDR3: TGTGCCAGCAATGTGGGACTTAACTCCTACGAGCAGTACTTC. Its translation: CASNVGLNSYEQYF.

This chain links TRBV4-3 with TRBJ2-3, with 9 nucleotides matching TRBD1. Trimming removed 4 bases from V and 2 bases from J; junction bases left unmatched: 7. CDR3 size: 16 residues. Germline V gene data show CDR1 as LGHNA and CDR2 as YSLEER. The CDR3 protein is CASSRGQGHSTDTQYF. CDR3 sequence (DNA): TGCGCCAGCAGCCGAGGACAGGGGCACTCCACAGATACGCAGTATTTT.

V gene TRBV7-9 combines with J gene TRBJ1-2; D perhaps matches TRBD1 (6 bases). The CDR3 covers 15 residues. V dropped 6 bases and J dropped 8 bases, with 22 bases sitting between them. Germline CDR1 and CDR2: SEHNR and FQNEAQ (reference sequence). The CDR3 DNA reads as TGTGCCAGCAGTCGCCCCGGTACAGGGTTAAACGGCTACACCTTC. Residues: CASSRPGTGLNGYTF.